The 25 T cell receptor beta chains reported below all come from one sample, sequenced in a study of neurological immune-mediated disorders. TCRdb processed the 5' RACE reads anew with MiXCR; each CDR3 protein has one entry. The table has 55,000 or so distinct CDR3 sequences, more than 4% seen once. The sample consisted of PBMCs. The receptors originated from a middle-aged man with multiple sclerosis.

This clonotype was seen at least ten times. In nucleotides, the CDR3 is TGCGCCAGCAGCACCACCGACGGGACAGTTGGAGTGAGTTGGGAGCTGTTTTTT. Translating gives CASSTTDGTVGVSWELFF. The chain combines TRBV5-1 with TRBJ2-2; 7 bases are a match to TRBD1. The CDR3 loop spans 18 amino acids. Looked up from germline, CDR1 is SGHRS and CDR2 is YFSETQ. V shed 4 bases, J shed 9 bases, and the junction held 21 bases outside the gene matches.

This clonotype was seen repeatedly, ten times or more. CDR3 bases: TGTGCCAGCAGTTCGTCCCGATGGGGTACGCAGTATTTT. This gives the protein CASSSSRWGTQYF. The chain is built from TRBV6-5 and TRBJ2-3; no clear D gene. There are 13 residues in the CDR3. CDR1 is MNHEY, CDR2 SVGAGI, per germline. Trimming stripped 4 bases from V and 8 bases from J, with 13 bases between.

This clonotype has ten or more counts. V gene TRBV29-1 combines with J gene TRBJ2-5; D unresolved. Germline V CDR1 and CDR2: SQVTM, ANQGSEA. The V and J ends lost 4 bases and 5 bases respectively, with 5 bases between them. The CDR3 loop spans 10 amino acids. DNA of the CDR3: TGCAGCGTTGTCGTCGAGACCCAGTACTTC. Translating gives CSVVVETQYF.

There are many counts of this clonotype. J is TRBJ2-5 and V is TRBV20-1, with TRBD1 matching 10 bases. CDR1 and CDR2 from the germline V gene are DFQATT and SNEGSKA (reference sequence). J was trimmed by 6 bases and V by 1 base; bases with no gene match: 5. The CDR3 runs to 14 residues. The chain's CDR3 is CSARADRGLQTQYF. CDR3 DNA: TGCAGTGCTAGAGCCGACAGGGGGCTTCAGACCCAGTACTTC.

The genes are TRBV7-2 and TRBJ1-3, with TRBD1 matching over 8 bases. The V and J ends lost 5 bases and 6 bases, in that order; junction bases with no gene match: 6. Germline V gives CDR1 SGHTA, CDR2 FQGNSA. The CDR3 spans 14 residues. This CDR3 is CASSPKGQANTIYF. The CDR3 DNA reads TGTGCCAGCAGCCCAAAGGGACAGGCAAACACCATATATTTT.

The sample holds many counts of this clonotype. The chain employs TRBV3-1 and TRBJ1-1, with D hard to call. V was cut by 4 bases and J by 5 bases, with 11 bases left in between. This CDR3 contains 13 residues. Germline CDR1 reads LGHDT; CDR2 reads YNNKEL (reference sequence). The CDR3 here is CASSPLGLTEAFF. CDR3 bases: TGTGCCAGCAGCCCCCTCGGCTTAACTGAAGCTTTCTTT.

This clonotype was detected many times. The chain employs TRBV4-1 and TRBJ2-3, with TRBD2 identical over 9 bases. CDR3 length equals 16 residues. V shed 1 base, J shed 4 bases, and the junction held 6 bases outside the gene matches. Germline CDR1 MGHRA, CDR2 YSYEKL. The CDR3 bases are TGCGCCAGCAGCCAAGCGGGCGGGGGGGCCGCAGATACGCAGTATTTT. It encodes CASSQAGGGAADTQYF.

This clonotype was seen many times. The V gene is TRBV6-5, the J gene TRBJ2-1; perhaps TRBD1 as D (6 bases). This CDR3 is 11 amino acids long. The germline V and J ends were trimmed by 6 bases and 14 bases, with 14 bases remaining between them. Germline values: CDR1 MNHEY, CDR2 SVGAGI. CDR3 loop: CASSLNREEFF. The CDR3 region has the DNA TGTGCCAGCAGCCTAAACAGGGAAGAGTTCTTC.

The chain uses TRBV5-1 and TRBJ1-1, with 9 bases aligning to TRBD1. The V segment lost 6 bases and the J segment 1 base; nucleotides outside the gene matches: 10. Germline values: CDR1 SGHRS, CDR2 YFSETQ. This CDR3 comprises 16 residues. The DNA of the CDR3 is TGCGCCAGCACCGATACAGGGGGCCAGGGGAACACTGAAGCTTTCTTT. Residues: CASTDTGGQGNTEAFF.

This clonotype was seen many times. The chain combines TRBV28 with TRBJ2-2; no clear D gene. Germline CDR1 reads MDHEN; CDR2 reads SYDVKM. V lost 7 bases to trimming and J lost 1 base, with 13 bases between them. CDR3 length: 15 amino acids. This CDR3 is CASTSGQMNTGELFF. For the CDR3, the DNA is TGTGCCAGCACGTCTGGCCAGATGAACACCGGGGAGCTGTTTTTT.

This clonotype occurred a few times. A much larger clonotype is one base distant, so this may be a read error. V usage is TRBV28 and J usage is TRBJ2-1; the D gene is possibly TRBD2 (5 bases). Trimming took 6 bases from V and 6 from J, leaving 18 bases between them. Germline CDR1 and CDR2: MDHEN and SYDVKM. This CDR3 is 15 amino acids long. CDR3 sequence (DNA): TGTGCCAGCAGCTACTCGGACTCTAAGGTCAATGAGCAGTTCTTC. It is translated as CASSYSDSKVNEQFF.

This clonotype has at least ten counts. CDR3 sequence reads: CASSPGPNYGYTF. For the CDR3, the DNA is TGCGCCAGCAGCCCGGGCCCTAACTATGGCTACACCTTC. The genes are TRBV4-1 and TRBJ1-2; unclear D gene. Germline V CDR1 and CDR2: MGHRA, YSYEKL. V shed 4 bases and J shed 0 bases, with 6 bases lying between them. This CDR3 has 13 amino acids.

In this sample, this clonotype turned up many times. The chain joins TRBV3-1 to TRBJ2-7; D uncertain. V was shortened by 1 base and J by 4 bases, with 2 bases between the two germline ends. The CDR3 spans 11 residues. The germline gives CDR1 LGHDT, CDR2 YNNKEL (reference sequence). CDR3 protein: CASSQGYEQYF. The CDR3 DNA follows: TGTGCCAGCAGCCAAGGGTACGAGCAGTACTTC.

This clonotype was found many times. The chain links TRBV10-3 to TRBJ2-3; tentatively, D is TRBD2 (7 bases). Trimming removed 8 bases at V and 8 bases at J, with 20 bases between. The CDR3 has 14 residues. Germline V gene lookup returns CDR1 ENHRY and CDR2 SYGVKD. The CDR3 bases are TGTGCCATCCAATCCGGAGGCGGGGGCGGTACGCAGTATTTT. This codes for CAIQSGGGGGTQYF.

This clonotype appeared many times. The rearrangement links TRBV7-9 to TRBJ1-1; D gene unclear. This CDR3 spans 12 amino acids. Looked up from germline, CDR1 is SEHNR and CDR2 is FQNEAQ (reference sequence). V lost 5 bases and J 4 bases, leaving 8 bases between the germline ends. The CDR3 loop reads CASSEQVTEAFF. CDR3 sequence (DNA): TGTGCCAGCAGCGAGCAAGTCACTGAAGCTTTCTTT. The entire variable domain, with the rest obtained from reference TRBV7-9 and TRBJ1-1, is as follows: DTGVSQNPRHKITKRGQNVTFRCDPISEHNRLYWYRQTLGQGPEFLTYFQNEAQLEKSRLLSDRFSAERPKGSFSTLEIQRTEQGDSAMYLCASSEQVTEAFFGQGTRLTVV.

Concerning this clonotype: Its ends do not fully match the called genes, so a read error is possible. V gene TRBV5-6 combines with J gene TRBJ1-5; D possibly corresponds to TRBD1 (5 bases). The CDR3 consists of 14 residues. Germline V gene data show CDR1 as SGHDT and CDR2 as YYEEEE. CDR3 loop: CASSSRVGYQPQNF. For the CDR3, the DNA is TGTGCCAGCAGCTCCAGGGTAGGGTATCAGCCCCAGAATTTT.

A few counts support this clonotype. V usage is TRBV12-3 or TRBV12-4 and J usage is TRBJ2-7; 10 bases are a match to TRBD1. After removal of 6 bases from V and 0 bases from J, the junction contained 5 bases not matched to a gene. The length of the CDR3 is 15 residues. The CDR3 protein is CASRRTGGDSYEQYF. Here the CDR3 DNA reads TGTGCCAGCAGGCGGACAGGGGGAGACTCCTACGAGCAGTACTTC.

This clonotype occurred many times. The V gene is TRBV20-1, the J gene TRBJ2-2; 8 bases agree with TRBD1. This CDR3 comprises 19 residues. The germline V gene encodes CDR1 DFQATT and CDR2 SNEGSKA (reference sequence). The junction had 16 bases not matched to a gene; V was cut back by 0 bases and J by 4 bases. The CDR3 sequence: CSARDPGQGATGGTGELFF. The CDR3 region has the DNA TGCAGTGCTAGAGATCCCGGACAGGGAGCGACAGGCGGCACCGGGGAGCTGTTTTTT.

This clonotype was detected many times. The chain uses TRBV5-1 and TRBJ2-5; TRBD2 agrees at 13 bases. The CDR3 extends over 16 amino acids. Germline CDR1 reads SGHRS; CDR2 reads YFSETQ. Losses at the gene ends were 4 bases for V and 1 base for J; bases not matched to a gene: 4. The CDR3 sequence is CASSTGTSGVQETQYF. The CDR3, as DNA: TGCGCCAGCAGCACCGGGACTAGCGGGGTCCAAGAGACCCAGTACTTC.

The chain is built from TRBV3-1 and TRBJ2-1; the D gene is possibly TRBD2 (5 bases). This CDR3 has 14 amino acids. V shed 6 bases and J shed 9 bases, with 18 bases lying between them. Germline V gene lookup returns CDR1 LGHDT and CDR2 YNNKEL (reference sequence). The CDR3 sequence: CASSLSTERAEQFF. CDR3 in DNA: TGTGCCAGCAGTCTTTCTACGGAGAGGGCTGAGCAGTTCTTC.

This clonotype was seen repeatedly, ten times or more. The germline gene is not matched at one end of the junction; a read error may be the cause. The chain is built from TRBV20-1 and TRBJ1-5; D is uncertain. CDR3 length: 13 residues. The germline CDR1 and CDR2 sequences are DFQATT and SNEGSKA (reference sequence). The CDR3 coding sequence is TGCAGTGTGACACCCTGGGAGAATCAGCCCCAGAATTTT. Translated: CSVTPWENQPQNF.

This clonotype was recorded many times. The CDR3 nucleotides are TGTGCCAGCAGCTTAAGGACAGCTTCGAACACTGAAGCTTTCTTT. It codes for CASSLRTASNTEAFF. The chain combines TRBV7-2 with TRBJ1-1, with D perhaps matching TRBD1 (6 bases). The germline CDR1 and CDR2 sequences are SGHTA and FQGNSA. V lost 2 bases, J lost 1 base, and 11 bases lay in between. The CDR3 spans 15 residues.

In its sample, this clonotype was seen a few times. V and J are TRBV6-5 and TRBJ2-1; 9 bases line up with TRBD2. V trimming: 3 bases; J trimming: 6 bases; junction bases outside the gene matches: 6. The germline CDR1 and CDR2 sequences are MNHEY and SVGAGI. The CDR3 has 15 amino acids. DNA of the CDR3: TGTGCCAGCAGTTATAGCGGGGGAGAGGGCAATGAGCAGTTCTTC. Translated: CASSYSGGEGNEQFF.

In its sample, this clonotype was seen many times. This sequence joins TRBV20-1 and TRBJ2-2, with 9 nucleotides matching TRBD1. Germline lookup yields CDR1 DFQATT and CDR2 SNEGSKA (reference sequence). V was clipped by 6 bases and J by 7 bases; unmatched bases: 9. This CDR3 is built from 14 residues. The DNA for the CDR3 is TGCAGTGCGCGGACGACAGGGGGGGGCGGGGAGCTGTTTTTT. Translation: CSARTTGGGGELFF.

This clonotype was seen ten or more times. The CDR3 DNA follows: TGTGCCAGCAGCCAAGACTTCATACGGGTCTCTGGGGCCAACGTCCTGACTTTC. The encoded protein is CASSQDFIRVSGANVLTF. The J gene is TRBJ2-6, the V gene TRBV4-2; D is undetermined. V lost 0 bases and J lost 0, with 12 bases in between. The CDR3 contains 18 residues. The germline gives CDR1 LGHNA, CDR2 YNFKEQ.